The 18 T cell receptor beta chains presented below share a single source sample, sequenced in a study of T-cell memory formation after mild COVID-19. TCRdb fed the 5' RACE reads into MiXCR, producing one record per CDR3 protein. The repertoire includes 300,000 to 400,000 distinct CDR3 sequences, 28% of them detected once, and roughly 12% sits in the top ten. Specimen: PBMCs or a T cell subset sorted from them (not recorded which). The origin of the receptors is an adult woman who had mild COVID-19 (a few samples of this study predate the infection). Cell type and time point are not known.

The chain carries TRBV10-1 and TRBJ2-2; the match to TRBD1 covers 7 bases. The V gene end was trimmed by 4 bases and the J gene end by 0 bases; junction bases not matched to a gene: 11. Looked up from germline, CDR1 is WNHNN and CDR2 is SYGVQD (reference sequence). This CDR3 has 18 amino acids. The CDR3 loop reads CASSGRQGYPPNTGELFF. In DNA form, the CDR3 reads TGCGCCAGCAGTGGAAGACAGGGTTATCCCCCGAACACCGGGGAGCTGTTTTTT.

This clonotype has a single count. The CDR3, as DNA: TGTGCCAGCAGCTTCGGTTTGTATAGCGGGAGGCGGAATGAGCAGTTCTTC. It yields the protein CASSFGLYSGRRNEQFF. The chain uses TRBV7-3 and TRBJ2-1, with 10 bases that match TRBD2. The CDR3 is 17 residues long. The trim removed 3 bases at V and 7 bases at J, leaving 12 bases unmatched. CDR1 SGHTA and CDR2 FQGTGA come from the germline V gene. The full variable domain, in which reference TRBV7-3 and TRBJ2-1 provide the parts outside the CDR3, is GAGVSQTPSNKVTEKGKYVELRCDPISGHTALYWYRQSLGQGPEFLIYFQGTGAADDSGLPNDRFFAVRPEGSVSTLKIQRTERGDSAVYLCASSFGLYSGRRNEQFFGPGTRLTVL.

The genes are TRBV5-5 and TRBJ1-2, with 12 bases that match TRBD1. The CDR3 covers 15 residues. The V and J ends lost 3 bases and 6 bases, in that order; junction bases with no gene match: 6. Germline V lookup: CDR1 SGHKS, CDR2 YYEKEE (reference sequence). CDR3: CASSSTGQGANGYTF. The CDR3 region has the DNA TGTGCCAGCAGCTCCACGGGACAGGGGGCCAATGGCTACACCTTC.

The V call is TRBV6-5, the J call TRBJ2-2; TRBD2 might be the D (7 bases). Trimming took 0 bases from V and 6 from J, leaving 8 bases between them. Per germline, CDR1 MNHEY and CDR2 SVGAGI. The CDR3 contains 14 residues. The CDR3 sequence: CASSYSGGPGELFF. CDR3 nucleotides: TGTGCCAGCAGTTACTCCGGGGGGCCCGGGGAGCTGTTTTTT.

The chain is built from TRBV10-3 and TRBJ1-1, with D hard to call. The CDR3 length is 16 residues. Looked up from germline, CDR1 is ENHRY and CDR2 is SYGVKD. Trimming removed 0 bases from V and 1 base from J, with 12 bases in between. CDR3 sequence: CAISESMSRSNTEAFF. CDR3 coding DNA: TGTGCCATCAGTGAGTCGATGTCACGGTCGAACACTGAAGCTTTCTTT.

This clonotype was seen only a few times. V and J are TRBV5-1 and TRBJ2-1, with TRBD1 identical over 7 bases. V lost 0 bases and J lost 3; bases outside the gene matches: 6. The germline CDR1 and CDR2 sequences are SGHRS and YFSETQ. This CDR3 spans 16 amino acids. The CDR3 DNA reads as TGCGCCAGCAGCTTGGACCAGGGACAGAACTACAATGAGCAGTTCTTC. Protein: CASSLDQGQNYNEQFF.

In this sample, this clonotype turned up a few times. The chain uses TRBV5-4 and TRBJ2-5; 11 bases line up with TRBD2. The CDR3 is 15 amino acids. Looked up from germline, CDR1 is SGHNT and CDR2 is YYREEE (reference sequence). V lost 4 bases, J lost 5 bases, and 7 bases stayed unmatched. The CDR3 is CASSVASGGRETQYF. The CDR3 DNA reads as TGTGCCAGCAGCGTGGCTAGCGGGGGGCGGGAGACCCAGTACTTC.

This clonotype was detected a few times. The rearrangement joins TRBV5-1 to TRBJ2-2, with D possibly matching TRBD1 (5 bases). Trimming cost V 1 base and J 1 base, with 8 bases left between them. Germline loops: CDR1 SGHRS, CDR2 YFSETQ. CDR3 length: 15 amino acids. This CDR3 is CASSLTDRNTGELFF. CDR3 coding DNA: TGCGCCAGCAGCTTGACCGACAGGAACACCGGGGAGCTGTTTTTT.

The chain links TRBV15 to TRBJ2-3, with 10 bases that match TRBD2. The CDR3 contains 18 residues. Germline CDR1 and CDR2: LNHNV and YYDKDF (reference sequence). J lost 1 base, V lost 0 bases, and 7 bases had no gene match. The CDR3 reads CATSRDRASGSRTDTQYF. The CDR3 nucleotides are TGTGCCACCAGCAGAGATCGGGCTAGCGGGAGTCGCACAGATACGCAGTATTTT.

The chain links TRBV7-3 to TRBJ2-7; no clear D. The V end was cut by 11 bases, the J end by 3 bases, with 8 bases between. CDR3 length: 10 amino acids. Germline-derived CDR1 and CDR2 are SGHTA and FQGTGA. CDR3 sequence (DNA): TGTGCCGCACGGGTCTACGAGCAGTACTTC. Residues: CAARVYEQYF.

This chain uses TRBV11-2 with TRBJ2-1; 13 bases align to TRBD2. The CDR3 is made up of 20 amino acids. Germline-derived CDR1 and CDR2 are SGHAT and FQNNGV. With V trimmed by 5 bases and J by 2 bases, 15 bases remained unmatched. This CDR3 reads CASSGLHRTSGSWAYNEQFF. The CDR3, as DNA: TGTGCCAGCAGCGGCTTACATAGGACTAGCGGGAGCTGGGCCTACAATGAGCAGTTCTTC.

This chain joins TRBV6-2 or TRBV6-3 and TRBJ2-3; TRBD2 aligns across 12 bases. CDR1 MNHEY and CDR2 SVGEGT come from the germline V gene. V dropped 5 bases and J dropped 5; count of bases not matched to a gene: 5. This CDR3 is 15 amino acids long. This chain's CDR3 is CASSLLAGGRDTQYF. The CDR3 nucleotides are TGTGCCAGCAGTCTACTAGCGGGAGGACGAGATACGCAGTATTTT.

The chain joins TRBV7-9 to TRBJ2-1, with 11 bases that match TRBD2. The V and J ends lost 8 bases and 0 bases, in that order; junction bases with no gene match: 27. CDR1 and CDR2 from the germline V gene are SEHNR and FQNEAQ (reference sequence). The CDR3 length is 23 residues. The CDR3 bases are TGTGCCAGCTTACTCGGATCCGCCTCATTCGGACTAGCGGGTAGTAGCTCCTACAATGAGCAGTTCTTC. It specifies CASLLGSASFGLAGSSSYNEQFF.

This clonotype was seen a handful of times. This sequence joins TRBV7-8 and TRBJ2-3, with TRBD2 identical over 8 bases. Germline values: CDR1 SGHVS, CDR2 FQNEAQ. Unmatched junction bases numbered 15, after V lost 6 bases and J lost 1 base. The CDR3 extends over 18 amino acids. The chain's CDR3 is CASRPDLGSTSGTDTQYF. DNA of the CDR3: TGTGCCAGCAGACCCGATCTGGGGTCGACTAGCGGCACAGATACGCAGTATTTT.

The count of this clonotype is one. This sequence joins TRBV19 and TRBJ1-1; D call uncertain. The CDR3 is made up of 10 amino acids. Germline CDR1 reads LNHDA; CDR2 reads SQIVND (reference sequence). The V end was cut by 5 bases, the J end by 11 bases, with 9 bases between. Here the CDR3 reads CASSARGAFF. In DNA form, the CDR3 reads TGTGCCAGTAGTGCCCGAGGGGCTTTCTTT. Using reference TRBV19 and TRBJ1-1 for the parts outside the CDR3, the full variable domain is DGGITQSPKYLFRKEGQNVTLSCEQNLNHDAMYWYRQDPGQGLRLIYYSQIVNDFQKGDIAEGYSVSREKKESFPLTVTSAQKNPTAFYLCASSARGAFFGQGTRLTVV.

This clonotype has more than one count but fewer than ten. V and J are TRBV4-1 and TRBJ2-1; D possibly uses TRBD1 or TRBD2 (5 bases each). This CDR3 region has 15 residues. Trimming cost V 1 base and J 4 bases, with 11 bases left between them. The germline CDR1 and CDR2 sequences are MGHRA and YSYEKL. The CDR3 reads CASSQGGSDYNEQFF. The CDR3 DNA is TGCGCCAGCAGCCAAGGGGGGTCCGATTACAATGAGCAGTTCTTC.

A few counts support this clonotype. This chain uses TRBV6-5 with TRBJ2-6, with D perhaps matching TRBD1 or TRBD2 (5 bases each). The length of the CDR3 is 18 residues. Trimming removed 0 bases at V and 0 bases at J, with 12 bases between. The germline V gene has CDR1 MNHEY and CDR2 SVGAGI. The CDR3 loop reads CASSYSGTAVSGANVLTF. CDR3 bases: TGTGCCAGCAGTTACTCGGGGACGGCAGTCTCTGGGGCCAACGTCCTGACTTTC.

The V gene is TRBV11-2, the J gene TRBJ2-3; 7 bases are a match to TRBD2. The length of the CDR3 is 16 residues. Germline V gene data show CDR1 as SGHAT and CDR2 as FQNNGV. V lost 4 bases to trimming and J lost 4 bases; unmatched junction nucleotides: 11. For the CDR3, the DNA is TGTGCCAGCAGCTCTCCCGCGGGGGTGGCCGCAGATACGCAGTATTTT. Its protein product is CASSSPAGVAADTQYF.